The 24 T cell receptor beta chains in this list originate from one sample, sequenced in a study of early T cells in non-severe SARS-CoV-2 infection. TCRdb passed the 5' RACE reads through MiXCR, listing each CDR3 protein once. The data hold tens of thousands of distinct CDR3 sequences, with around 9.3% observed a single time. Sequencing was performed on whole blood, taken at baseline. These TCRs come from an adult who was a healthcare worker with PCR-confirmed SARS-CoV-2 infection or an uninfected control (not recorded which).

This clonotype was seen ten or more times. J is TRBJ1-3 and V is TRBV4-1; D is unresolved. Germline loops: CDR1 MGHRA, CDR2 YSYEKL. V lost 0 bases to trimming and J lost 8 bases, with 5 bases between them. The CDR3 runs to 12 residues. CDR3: CASSQDEDTIYF. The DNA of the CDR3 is TGCGCCAGCAGCCAAGATGAGGACACCATATATTTT.

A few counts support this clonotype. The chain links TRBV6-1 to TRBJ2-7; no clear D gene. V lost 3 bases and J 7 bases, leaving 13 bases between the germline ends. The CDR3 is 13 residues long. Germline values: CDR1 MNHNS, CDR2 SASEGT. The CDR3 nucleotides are TGTGCCAGCAGTGAGGGGTACCCCTGGGAGCAGTACTTC. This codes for CASSEGYPWEQYF.

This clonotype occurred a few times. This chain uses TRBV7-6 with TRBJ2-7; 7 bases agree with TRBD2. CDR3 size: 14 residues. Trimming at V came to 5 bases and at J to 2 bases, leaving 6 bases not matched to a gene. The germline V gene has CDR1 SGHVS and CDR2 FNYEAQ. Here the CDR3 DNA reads TGTGCCAGCAGCGGTCCGACTAGCACCTACGAGCAGTACTTC. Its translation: CASSGPTSTYEQYF.

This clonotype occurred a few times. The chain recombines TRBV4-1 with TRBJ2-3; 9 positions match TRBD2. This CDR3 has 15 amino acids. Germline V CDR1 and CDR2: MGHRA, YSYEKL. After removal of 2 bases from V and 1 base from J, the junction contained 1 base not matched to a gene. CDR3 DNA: TGCGCCAGCAGCCAAATAGCGGGAGGCACAGATACGCAGTATTTT. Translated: CASSQIAGGTDTQYF.

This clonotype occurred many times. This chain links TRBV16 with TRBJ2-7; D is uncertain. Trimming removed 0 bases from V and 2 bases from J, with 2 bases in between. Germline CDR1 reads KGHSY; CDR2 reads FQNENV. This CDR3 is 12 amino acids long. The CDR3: CASSQSPYEQYF. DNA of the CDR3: TGTGCCAGCAGCCAATCCCCCTACGAGCAGTACTTC.

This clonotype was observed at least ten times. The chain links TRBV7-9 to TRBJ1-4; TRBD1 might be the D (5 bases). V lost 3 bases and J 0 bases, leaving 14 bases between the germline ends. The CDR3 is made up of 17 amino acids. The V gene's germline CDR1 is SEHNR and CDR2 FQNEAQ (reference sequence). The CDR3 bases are TGTGCCAGCAGCTTCCTCCTTGACAGTGCAACTAATGAAAAACTGTTTTTT. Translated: CASSFLLDSATNEKLFF.

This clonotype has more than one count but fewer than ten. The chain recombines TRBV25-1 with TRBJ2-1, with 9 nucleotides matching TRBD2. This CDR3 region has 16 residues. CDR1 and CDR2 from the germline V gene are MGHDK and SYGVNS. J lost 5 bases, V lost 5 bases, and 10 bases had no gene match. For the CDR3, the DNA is TGTGCCAGCAGTAAGATTAGCGGGAGTACGGACAATGAGCAGTTCTTC. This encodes CASSKISGSTDNEQFF.

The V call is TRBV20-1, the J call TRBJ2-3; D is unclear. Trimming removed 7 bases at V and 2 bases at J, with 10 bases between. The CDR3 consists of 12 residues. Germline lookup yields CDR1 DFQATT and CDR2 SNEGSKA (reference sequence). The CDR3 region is CSVRLTTDTQYF. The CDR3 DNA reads TGCAGTGTTCGTTTGACCACAGATACGCAGTATTTT.

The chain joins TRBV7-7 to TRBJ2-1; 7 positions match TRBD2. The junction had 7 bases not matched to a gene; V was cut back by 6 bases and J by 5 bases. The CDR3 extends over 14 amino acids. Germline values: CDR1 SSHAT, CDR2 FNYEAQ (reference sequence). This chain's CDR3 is CASSATGTNNEQFF. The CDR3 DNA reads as TGTGCCAGCAGTGCGACTGGGACTAACAATGAGCAGTTCTTC.

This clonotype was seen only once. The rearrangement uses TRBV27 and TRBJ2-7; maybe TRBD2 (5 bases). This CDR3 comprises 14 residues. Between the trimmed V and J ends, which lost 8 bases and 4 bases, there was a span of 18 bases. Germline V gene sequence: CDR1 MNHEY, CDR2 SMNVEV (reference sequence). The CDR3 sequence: CASRYASRRYEQYF. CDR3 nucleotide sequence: TGTGCCAGCCGATATGCTAGCAGGAGGTACGAGCAGTACTTC.

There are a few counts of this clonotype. The CDR3 loop is CSASYRSFTDTQYF. CDR3 nucleotides: TGCAGTGCTAGCTACAGGAGCTTCACAGATACGCAGTATTTT. This sequence joins TRBV20-1 and TRBJ2-3, with TRBD1 as a possible D gene (5 bases). V lost 3 bases to trimming and J lost 2 bases, with 12 bases between them. This CDR3 has 14 residues. Germline CDR1 and CDR2: DFQATT and SNEGSKA (reference sequence).

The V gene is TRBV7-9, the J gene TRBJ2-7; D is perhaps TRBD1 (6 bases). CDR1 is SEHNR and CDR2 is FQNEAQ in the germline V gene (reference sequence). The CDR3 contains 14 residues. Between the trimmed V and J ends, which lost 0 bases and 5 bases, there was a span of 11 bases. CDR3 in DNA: TGTGCCAGCAGCTTAGCTGGGGCAGGGGACGAGCAGTACTTC. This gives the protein CASSLAGAGDEQYF.

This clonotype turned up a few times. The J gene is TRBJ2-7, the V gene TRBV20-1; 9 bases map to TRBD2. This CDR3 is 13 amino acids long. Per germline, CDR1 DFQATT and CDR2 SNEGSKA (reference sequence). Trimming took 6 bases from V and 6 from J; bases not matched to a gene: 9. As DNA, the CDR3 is TGCAGTGCAGCAGCGGGAGGACCATTCGAGCAGTACTTC. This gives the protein CSAAAGGPFEQYF.

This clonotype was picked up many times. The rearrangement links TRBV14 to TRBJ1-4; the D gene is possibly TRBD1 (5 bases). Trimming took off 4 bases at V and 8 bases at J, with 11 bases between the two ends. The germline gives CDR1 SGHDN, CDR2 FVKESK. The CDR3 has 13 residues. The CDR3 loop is CASSPLGEEKLFF. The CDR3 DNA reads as TGTGCCAGCAGCCCCTTAGGGGAGGAAAAACTGTTTTTT.

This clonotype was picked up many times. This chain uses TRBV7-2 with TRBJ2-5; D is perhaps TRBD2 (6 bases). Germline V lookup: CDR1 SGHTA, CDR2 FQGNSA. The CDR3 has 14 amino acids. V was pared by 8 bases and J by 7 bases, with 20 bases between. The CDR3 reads CASAISGGSGTQYF. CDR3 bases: TGTGCCAGCGCCATATCCGGGGGTTCCGGGACCCAGTACTTC.

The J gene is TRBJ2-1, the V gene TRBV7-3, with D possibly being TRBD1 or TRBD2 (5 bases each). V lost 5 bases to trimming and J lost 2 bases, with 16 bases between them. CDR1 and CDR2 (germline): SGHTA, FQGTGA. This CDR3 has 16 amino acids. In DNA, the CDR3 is TGTGCCAGCAGCGGAGACGGGACGGCTACCTACAATGAGCAGTTCTTC. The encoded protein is CASSGDGTATYNEQFF. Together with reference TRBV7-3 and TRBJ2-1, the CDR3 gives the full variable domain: GAGVSQTPSNKVTEKGKYVELRCDPISGHTALYWYRQSLGQGPEFLIYFQGTGAADDSGLPNDRFFAVRPEGSVSTLKIQRTERGDSAVYLCASSGDGTATYNEQFFGPGTRLTVL.

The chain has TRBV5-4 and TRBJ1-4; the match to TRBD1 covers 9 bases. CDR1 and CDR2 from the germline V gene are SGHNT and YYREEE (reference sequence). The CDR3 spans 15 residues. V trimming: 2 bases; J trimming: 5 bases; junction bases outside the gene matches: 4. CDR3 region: CASSFGGTGNEKLFF. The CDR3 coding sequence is TGTGCCAGCAGCTTTGGCGGGACAGGGAATGAAAAACTGTTTTTT. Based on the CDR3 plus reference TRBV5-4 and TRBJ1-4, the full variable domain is ETGVTQSPTHLIKTRGQQVTLRCSSQSGHNTVSWYQQALGQGPQFIFQYYREEENGRGNFPPRFSGLQFPNYSSELNVNALELDDSALYLCASSFGGTGNEKLFFGSGTQLSVL.

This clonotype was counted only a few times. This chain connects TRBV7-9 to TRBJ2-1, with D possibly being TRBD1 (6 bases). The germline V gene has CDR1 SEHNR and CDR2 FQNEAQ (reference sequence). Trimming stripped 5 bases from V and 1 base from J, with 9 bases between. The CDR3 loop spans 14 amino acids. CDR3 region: CASSMQGSYNEQFF. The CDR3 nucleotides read TGTGCCAGCAGCATGCAGGGGTCCTACAATGAGCAGTTCTTC.

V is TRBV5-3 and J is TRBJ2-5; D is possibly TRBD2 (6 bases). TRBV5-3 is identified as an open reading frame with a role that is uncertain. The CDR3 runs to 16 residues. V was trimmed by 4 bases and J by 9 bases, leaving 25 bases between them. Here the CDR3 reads CARSPCRPGLGWAQYF. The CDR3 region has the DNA TGTGCCAGAAGCCCCTGTCGCCCGGGACTGGGGTGGGCCCAGTACTTC.

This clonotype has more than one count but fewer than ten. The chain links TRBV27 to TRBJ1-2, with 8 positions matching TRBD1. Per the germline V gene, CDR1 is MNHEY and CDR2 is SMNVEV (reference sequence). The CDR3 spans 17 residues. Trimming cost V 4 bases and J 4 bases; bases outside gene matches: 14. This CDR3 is CASSSTTWDRPFYGYTF. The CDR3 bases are TGTGCCAGCAGTTCTACGACTTGGGACAGGCCGTTCTATGGCTACACCTTC.

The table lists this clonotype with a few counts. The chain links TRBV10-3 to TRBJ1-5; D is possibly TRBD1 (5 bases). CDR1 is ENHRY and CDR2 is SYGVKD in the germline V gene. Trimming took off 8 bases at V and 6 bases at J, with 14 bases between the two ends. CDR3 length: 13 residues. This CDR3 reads CAIRDFDGQPQHF. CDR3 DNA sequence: TGTGCCATCCGGGACTTTGACGGTCAGCCCCAGCATTTT.

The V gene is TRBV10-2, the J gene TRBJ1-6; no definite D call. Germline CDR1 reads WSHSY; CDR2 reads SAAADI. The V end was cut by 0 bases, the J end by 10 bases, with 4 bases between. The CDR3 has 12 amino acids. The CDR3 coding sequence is TGCGCCAGCAGTGAGTCGGGGTCACCCCTCCACTTT. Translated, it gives CASSESGSPLHF.

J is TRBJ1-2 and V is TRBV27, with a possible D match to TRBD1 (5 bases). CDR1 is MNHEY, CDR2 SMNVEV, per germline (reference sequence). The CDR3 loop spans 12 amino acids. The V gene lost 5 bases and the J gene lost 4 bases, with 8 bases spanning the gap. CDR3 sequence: CASSTGTYGYTF. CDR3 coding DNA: TGTGCCAGCAGTACAGGAACCTATGGCTACACCTTC.

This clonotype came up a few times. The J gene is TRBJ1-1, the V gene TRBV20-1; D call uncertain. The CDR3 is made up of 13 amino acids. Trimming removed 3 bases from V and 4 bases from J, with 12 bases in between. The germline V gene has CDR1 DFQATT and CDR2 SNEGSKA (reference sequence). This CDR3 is CSASSLRGTEAFF. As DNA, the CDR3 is TGCAGTGCTAGCAGCTTGCGGGGCACTGAAGCTTTCTTT.